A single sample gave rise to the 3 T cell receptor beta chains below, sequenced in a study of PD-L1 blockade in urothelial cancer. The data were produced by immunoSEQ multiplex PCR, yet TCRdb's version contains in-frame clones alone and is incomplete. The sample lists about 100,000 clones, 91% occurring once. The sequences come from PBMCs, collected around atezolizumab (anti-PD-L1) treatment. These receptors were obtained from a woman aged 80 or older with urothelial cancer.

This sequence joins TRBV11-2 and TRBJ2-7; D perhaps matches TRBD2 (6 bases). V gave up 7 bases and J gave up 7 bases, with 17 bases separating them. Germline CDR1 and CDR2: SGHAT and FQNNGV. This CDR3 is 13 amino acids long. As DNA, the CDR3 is TGTGCCAGCACCCAAGAGGGAGGACCAGAGCAGTACTTC. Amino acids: CASTQEGGPEQYF.

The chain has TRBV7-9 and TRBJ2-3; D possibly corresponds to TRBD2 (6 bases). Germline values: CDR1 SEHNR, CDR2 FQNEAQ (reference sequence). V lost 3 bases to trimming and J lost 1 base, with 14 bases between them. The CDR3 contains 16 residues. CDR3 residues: CASSFSGGLGTDTQYF. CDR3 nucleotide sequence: TGTGCCAGCAGCTTTTCCGGGGGTTTGGGCACAGATACGCAGTATTTT.

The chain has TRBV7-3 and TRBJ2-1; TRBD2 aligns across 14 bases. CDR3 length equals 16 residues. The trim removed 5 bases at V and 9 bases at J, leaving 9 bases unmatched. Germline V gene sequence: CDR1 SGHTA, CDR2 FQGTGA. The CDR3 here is CASSPTTSGRAVEQFF. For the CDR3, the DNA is TGTGCCAGCAGCCCCACGACTAGCGGGAGGGCCGTTGAGCAGTTCTTC.